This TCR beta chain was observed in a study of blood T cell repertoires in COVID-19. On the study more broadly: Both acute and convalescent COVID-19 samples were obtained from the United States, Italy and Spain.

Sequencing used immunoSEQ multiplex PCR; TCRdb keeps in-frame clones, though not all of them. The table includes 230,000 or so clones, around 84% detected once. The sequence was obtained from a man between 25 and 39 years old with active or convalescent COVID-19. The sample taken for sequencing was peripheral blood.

The CDR3: CASSLIGTYEQFF. In DNA form, the CDR3 reads TGCGCCAGCAGCTTGATCGGGACATATGAGCAGTTCTTC. The chain recombines TRBV5-1 with TRBJ2-1; D perhaps matches TRBD1 (6 bases). V was trimmed by 1 base and J by 8 bases, leaving 10 bases between them. The CDR3 consists of 13 residues. Germline loops: CDR1 SGHRS, CDR2 YFSETQ.